This record covers a single TCR beta chain. Its antigen is unidentified. PCR amplification relied on 60 Vbeta primers (plus 13 Jbeta primers). Produced via immunoSEQ multiplex PCR; TCRdb's table is partial and in-frame only. The sample records 90,000 to 100,000 clones, roughly 70% being singletons. CDR1 and CDR2 (germline): SNHLY, FYNNEI. Between the trimmed V and J ends, which lost 6 bases and 2 bases, there was a span of 10 bases. The CDR3 extends over 13 amino acids. The source of the sample is a study of cytomegalovirus exposure and HLA in healthy donors. Study summary: An earlier analysis identified 120 million or so unique TCR beta sequences in about 200 million T cells.

General study findings and limits: The study recorded 164 TCR beta chains that were cytomegalovirus-associated.

This receptor was identified in a man between 45 and 60 years old in good health and CMV-seronegative. Sequenced material: PBMCs. The chain combines TRBV2 with TRBJ2-5; unclear D gene. For the CDR3, the DNA is TGTGCCAGCAGGTCCAGCGTACAAGAGACCCAGTACTTC. As protein: CASRSSVQETQYF.